Listed below are T cell receptor beta chains from one sample, sequenced in a study of identical twins. TCRdb ran MiXCR on the 5' RACE reads and lists one entry per CDR3 protein. Among fewer than 650,000 distinct CDR3 sequences listed, over 8.5% were seen once. These sequences were also reported in another study, on yellow fever vaccine responses in identical twins.

Sequencing was done on a sample of PBMCs. These receptors were obtained from a young woman in good health. CDR3s include the opening cysteine and the closing phenylalanine or tryptophan. A D gene is named only where the DNA matches it firmly. Size values are once, few and many counts, or a class for expanded clones, and some rows have none.

v_call,j_call,clone_size,d_call,cdr3_nt,cdr3_aa
TRBV27,TRBJ2-7,few,NA,TGTGCCAGCAGTTGGGACAGGGTAGCGGGGGGACACTACGAGCAGTACTTC,CASSWDRVAGGHYEQYF
TRBV27,TRBJ2-5,many,TRBD2,TGTGCCAGCAGTTCCACTAGCGGGGGGGCCGTAGAGACCCAGTACTTC,CASSSTSGGAVETQYF
TRBV6-1,TRBJ2-3,NA,TRBD1,TGTGCCAGCAGGATGACAGGGGTGACAGATACGCAGTATTTT,CASRMTGVTDTQYF
TRBV2,TRBJ2-7,NA,NA,TGTGCCAGCAAAAATCAGGGGCAGGGCTACGAGCAGTACTTC,CASKNQGQGYEQYF
TRBV4-2,TRBJ1-1,few,NA,TGTGCCAGCAGCCAAGATATCAGCAGGTTGGGGACTGAAGCTTTCTTT,CASSQDISRLGTEAFF
TRBV7-7,TRBJ2-7,few,TRBD2,TGTGCTAGCAGCTTAGGCTCGGTAGGAGCGGGAGGGCCTTACTACGAGCAGTACTTC,CASSLGSVGAGGPYYEQYF
TRBV5-1,TRBJ2-7,NA,NA,TGCGCCAGCAGCTTGGCCTCCTCCGCAGACGAGCAGTACTTC,CASSLASSADEQYF
TRBV30,TRBJ2-7,many,TRBD1,TGTGCCTGGAGTGTAGACAGGGACAACGAGCAGTACTTC,CAWSVDRDNEQYF
TRBV6-2/TRBV6-3,TRBJ2-7,NA,TRBD1,TGTGCCAGCTTGTCGGGACAGCCCTACGAGCAGTACTTC,CASLSGQPYEQYF
TRBV20-1,TRBJ1-1,many,NA,TGCAGTGCTAGGAAGTTGAACACTGAAGCTTTCTTT,CSARKLNTEAFF
TRBV29-1,TRBJ2-7,many,TRBD2,TGCAGCGTTGAAGAACCCCGGAGCGGGAGGTACGAGCAGTACTTC,CSVEEPRSGRYEQYF
TRBV4-3,TRBJ2-3,many,NA,TGCGCCAGCAGCCAATCCCGGGGCACAGATACGCAGTATTTT,CASSQSRGTDTQYF
TRBV7-2,TRBJ2-3,few,TRBD2,TGTGCCAGCAGCTTTGGGGGAGGGCGCCAGTATTTT,CASSFGGGRQYF
TRBV28,TRBJ2-7,NA,TRBD1,TGTGCCAGCAGAAGACAGGGGGGCACCTACGAGCAGTACTTC,CASRRQGGTYEQYF
TRBV29-1,TRBJ1-1,NA,NA,TGCAGCGTTGTAAACACTGAAGCTTTCTTT,CSVVNTEAFF
TRBV6-5,TRBJ2-1,few,NA,TGTGCCAGCAGCTTCCTCAGGGAAGGGAATGAGCAGTTCTTC,CASSFLREGNEQFF
TRBV24-1,TRBJ2-4,few,NA,TGTGCCACCAGTGCTCCCAGGCGACAGCCATCCATCGCAAAAAACATTCAGTACTTC,CATSAPRRQPSIAKNIQYF